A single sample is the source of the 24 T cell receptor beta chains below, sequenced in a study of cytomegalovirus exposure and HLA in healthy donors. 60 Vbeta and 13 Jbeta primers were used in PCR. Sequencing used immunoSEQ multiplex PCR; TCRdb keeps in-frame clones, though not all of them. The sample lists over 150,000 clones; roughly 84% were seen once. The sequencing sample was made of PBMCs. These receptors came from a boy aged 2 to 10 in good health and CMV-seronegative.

For the CDR3, the DNA is TGTGCCAGCAGCTTAGCGGGGCGGGACTACGAGCAGTACTTC. Protein: CASSLAGRDYEQYF. The chain joins TRBV7-9 to TRBJ2-7; tentatively, D is TRBD2 (6 bases). The CDR3 contains 14 residues. In germline, CDR1 is SEHNR, CDR2 FQNEAQ (reference sequence). V was clipped by 0 bases and J by 3 bases, with 9 bases between them.

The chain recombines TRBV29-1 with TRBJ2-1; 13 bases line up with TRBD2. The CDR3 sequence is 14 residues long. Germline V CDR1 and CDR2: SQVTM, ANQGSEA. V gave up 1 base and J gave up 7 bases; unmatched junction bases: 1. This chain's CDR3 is CSVEGTSGSNEQFF. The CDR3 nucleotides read TGCAGCGTTGAAGGGACTAGCGGGAGTAATGAGCAGTTCTTC.

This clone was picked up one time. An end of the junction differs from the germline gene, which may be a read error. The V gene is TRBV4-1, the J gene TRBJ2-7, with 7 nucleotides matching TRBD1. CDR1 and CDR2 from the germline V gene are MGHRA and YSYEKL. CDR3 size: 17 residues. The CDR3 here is CASRRSGTASSWDEQCF. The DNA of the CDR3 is TGCGCCAGCAGGCGATCCGGGACAGCCTCCTCGTGGGACGAGCAGTGCTTC.

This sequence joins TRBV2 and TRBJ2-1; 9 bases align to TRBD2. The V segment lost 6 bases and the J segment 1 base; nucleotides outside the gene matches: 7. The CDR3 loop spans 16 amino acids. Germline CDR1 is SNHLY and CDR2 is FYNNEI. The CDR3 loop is CASRPGLASSYNEQFF. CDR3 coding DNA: TGTGCCAGCAGACCTGGACTAGCGTCATCCTACAATGAGCAGTTCTTC. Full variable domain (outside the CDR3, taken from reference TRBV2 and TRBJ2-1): EPEVTQTPSHQVTQMGQEVILRCVPISNHLYFYWYRQILGQKVEFLVSFYNNEISEKSEIFDDQFSVERPDGSNFTLKIRSTKLEDSAMYFCASRPGLASSYNEQFFGPGTRLTVL.

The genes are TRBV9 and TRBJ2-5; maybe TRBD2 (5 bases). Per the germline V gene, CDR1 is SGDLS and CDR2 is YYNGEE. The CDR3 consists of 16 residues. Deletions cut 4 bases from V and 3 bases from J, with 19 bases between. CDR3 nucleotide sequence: TGTGCCAGCAGCCCCGATATACGTGGGAGTGAAGAGACCCAGTACTTC. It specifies CASSPDIRGSEETQYF.

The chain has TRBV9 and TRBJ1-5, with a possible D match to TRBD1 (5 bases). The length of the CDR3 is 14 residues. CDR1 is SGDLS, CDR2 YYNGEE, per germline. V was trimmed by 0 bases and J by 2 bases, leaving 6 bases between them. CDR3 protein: CASSVAGGNQPQHF. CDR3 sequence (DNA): TGTGCCAGCAGCGTAGCGGGGGGCAATCAGCCCCAGCATTTT.

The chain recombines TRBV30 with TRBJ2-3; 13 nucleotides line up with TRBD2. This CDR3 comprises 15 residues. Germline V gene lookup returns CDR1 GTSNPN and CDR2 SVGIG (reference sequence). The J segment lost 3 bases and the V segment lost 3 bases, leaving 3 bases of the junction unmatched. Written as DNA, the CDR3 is TGTGCCTGGAGATCGGGACTAGCGGGAACAGATACGCAGTATTTT. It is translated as CAWRSGLAGTDTQYF.

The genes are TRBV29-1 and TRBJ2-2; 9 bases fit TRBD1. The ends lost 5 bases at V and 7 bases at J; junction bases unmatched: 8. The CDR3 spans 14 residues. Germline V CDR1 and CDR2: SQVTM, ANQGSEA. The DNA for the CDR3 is TGCAGCGTTAGACAGGGGGTGCAAAGCGGGGAGCTGTTTTTT. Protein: CSVRQGVQSGELFF.

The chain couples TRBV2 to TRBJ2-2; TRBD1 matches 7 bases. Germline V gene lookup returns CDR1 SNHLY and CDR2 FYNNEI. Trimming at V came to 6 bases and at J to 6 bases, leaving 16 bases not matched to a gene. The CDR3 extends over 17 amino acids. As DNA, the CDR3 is TGTGCCAGCAGGCCGAGTAGACAGGGTTCAAGGGCCGGGGAGCTGTTTTTT. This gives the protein CASRPSRQGSRAGELFF.

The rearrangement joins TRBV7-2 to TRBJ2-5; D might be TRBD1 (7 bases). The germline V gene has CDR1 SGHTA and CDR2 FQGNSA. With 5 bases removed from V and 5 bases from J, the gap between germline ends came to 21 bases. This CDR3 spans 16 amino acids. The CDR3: CASSHIIRGERETQYF. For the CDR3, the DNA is TGTGCCAGCAGCCATATAATCAGGGGGGAGCGGGAGACCCAGTACTTC.

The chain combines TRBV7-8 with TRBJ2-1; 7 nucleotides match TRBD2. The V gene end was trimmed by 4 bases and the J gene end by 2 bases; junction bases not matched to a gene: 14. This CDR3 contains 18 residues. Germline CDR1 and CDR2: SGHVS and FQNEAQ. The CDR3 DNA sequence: TGTGCCAGCAGCTCCGCGCTCCGGGGACTAAAAGCCTACAATGAGCAGTTCTTC. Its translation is CASSSALRGLKAYNEQFF.

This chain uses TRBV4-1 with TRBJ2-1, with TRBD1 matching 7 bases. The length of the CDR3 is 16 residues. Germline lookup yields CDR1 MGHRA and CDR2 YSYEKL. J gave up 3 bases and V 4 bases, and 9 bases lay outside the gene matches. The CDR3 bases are TGCGCCAGCAGCCCCTCAACGGGACAGATCTACAATGAGCAGTTCTTC. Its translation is CASSPSTGQIYNEQFF.

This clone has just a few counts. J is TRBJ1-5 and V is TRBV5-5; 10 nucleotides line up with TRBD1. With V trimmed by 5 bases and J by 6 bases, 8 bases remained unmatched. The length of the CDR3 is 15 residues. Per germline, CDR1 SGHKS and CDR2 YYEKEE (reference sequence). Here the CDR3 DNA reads TGTGCCAGCAGTCCCGGGACAGGGGACGGTCAGCCCCAGCATTTT. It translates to CASSPGTGDGQPQHF.

CDR3 in amino acids: CASSTAGDTGELFF. CDR3 sequence (DNA): TGTGCCAGTAGTACGGCGGGGGACACCGGGGAGCTGTTTTTT. The V call is TRBV19, the J call TRBJ2-2; 7 positions match TRBD2. The CDR3 loop spans 14 amino acids. CDR1 and CDR2 from the germline V gene are LNHDA and SQIVND (reference sequence). V dropped 4 bases and J dropped 3; count of bases not matched to a gene: 2.

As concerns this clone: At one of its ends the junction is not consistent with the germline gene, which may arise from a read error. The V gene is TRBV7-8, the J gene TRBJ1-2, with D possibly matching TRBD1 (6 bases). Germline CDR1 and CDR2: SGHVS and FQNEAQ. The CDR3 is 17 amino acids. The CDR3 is CASSLEAGTPSYRYRTF. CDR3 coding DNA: TGTGCCAGCAGCTTAGAGGCTGGGACACCGAGTTATCGATACCGGACATTC. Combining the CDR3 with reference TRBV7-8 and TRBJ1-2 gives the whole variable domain GAGVSQSPRYKVAKRGQDVALRCDPISGHVSLFWYQQALGQGPEFLTYFQNEAQLDKSGLPSDRFFAERPEGSVSTLKIQRTQQEDSAVYLCASSLEAGTPSYRYRTFGSGTRLTVV.

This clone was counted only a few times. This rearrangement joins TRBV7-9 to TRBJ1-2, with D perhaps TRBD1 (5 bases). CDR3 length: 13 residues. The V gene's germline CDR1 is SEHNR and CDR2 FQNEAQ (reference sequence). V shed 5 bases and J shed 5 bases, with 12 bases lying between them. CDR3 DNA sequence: TGTGCCAGCAGCCCCCAGCAGGGTTATGGCTACACCTTC. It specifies CASSPQQGYGYTF.

The CDR3 loop is CASSFPDSRSYEQYF. The CDR3, as DNA: TGTGCCAGCAGCTTTCCGGACTCCCGTTCCTACGAGCAGTACTTC. The V gene is TRBV5-4, the J gene TRBJ2-7, with D tentatively TRBD2 (5 bases). Per the germline V gene, CDR1 is SGHNT and CDR2 is YYREEE (reference sequence). The V gene lost 2 bases and the J gene lost 1 base, with 13 bases spanning the gap. The CDR3 is 15 amino acids. Supplemented by reference TRBV5-4 and TRBJ2-7, the full variable domain reads ETGVTQSPTHLIKTRGQQVTLRCSSQSGHNTVSWYQQALGQGPQFIFQYYREEENGRGNFPPRFSGLQFPNYSSELNVNALELDDSALYLCASSFPDSRSYEQYFGPGTRLTVT.

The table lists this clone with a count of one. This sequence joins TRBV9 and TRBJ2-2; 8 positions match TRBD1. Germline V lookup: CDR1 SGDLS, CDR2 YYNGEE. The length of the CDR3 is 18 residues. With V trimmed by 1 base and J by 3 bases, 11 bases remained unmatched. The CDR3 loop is CASSVNSRGTGDTGELFF. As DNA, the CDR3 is TGTGCCAGCAGCGTAAATTCTAGAGGGACAGGAGACACCGGGGAGCTGTTTTTT.

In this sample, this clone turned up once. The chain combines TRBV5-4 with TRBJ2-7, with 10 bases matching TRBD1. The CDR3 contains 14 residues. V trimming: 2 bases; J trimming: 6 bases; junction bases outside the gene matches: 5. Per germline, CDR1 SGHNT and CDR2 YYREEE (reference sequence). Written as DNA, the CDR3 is TGTGCCAGCAGCTTCGACAGGGGGCAAGGCGAGCAGTACTTC. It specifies CASSFDRGQGEQYF.

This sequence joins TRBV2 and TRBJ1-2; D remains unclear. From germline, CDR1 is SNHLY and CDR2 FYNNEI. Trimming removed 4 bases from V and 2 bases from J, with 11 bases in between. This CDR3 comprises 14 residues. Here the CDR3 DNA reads TGTGCCAGCAGTGTGGAGGGAGAGAACTATGGCTACACCTTC. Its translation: CASSVEGENYGYTF.

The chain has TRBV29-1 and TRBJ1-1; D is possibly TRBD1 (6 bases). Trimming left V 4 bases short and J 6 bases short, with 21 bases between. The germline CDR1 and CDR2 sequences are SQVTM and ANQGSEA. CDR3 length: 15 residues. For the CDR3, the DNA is TGCAGCGTTGTTCATTTCCGGGCAGGGGTCTCTGAAGCTTTCTTT. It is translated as CSVVHFRAGVSEAFF.

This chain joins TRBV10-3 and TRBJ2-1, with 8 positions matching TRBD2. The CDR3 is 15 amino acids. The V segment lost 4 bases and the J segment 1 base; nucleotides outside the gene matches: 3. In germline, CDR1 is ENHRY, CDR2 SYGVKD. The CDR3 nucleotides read TGTGCCATCAGTGTGTCTAGCGGGTCCTACAATGAGCAGTTCTTC. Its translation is CAISVSSGSYNEQFF.

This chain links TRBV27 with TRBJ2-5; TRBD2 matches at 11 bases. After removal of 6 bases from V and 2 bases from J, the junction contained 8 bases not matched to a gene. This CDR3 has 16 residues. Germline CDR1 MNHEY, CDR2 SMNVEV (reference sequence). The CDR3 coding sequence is TGTGCCAGCAGGCTCCTAGCGGGAGGTACACAAGAGACCCAGTACTTC. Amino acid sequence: CASRLLAGGTQETQYF.

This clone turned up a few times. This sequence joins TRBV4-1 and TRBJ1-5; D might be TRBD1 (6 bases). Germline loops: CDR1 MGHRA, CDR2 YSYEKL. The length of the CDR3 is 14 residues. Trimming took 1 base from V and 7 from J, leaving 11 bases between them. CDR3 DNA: TGCGCCAGCAGCCAAGGGCAGGGGTGGCAGCCCCAGCATTTT. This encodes CASSQGQGWQPQHF.